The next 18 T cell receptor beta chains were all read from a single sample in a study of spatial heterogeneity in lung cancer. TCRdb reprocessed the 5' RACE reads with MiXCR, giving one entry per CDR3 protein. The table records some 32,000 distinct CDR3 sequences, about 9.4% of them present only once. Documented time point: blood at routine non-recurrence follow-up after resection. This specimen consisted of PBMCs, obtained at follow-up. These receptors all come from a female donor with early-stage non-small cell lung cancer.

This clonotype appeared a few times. CDR3 amino acids: CATSRRQGRETQYF. In nucleotides, the CDR3 is TGTGCCACCAGCAGACGACAGGGTCGGGAGACCCAGTACTTC. V gene TRBV15 combines with J gene TRBJ2-5, with 7 bases that match TRBD1. Per germline, CDR1 LNHNV and CDR2 YYDKDF (reference sequence). J was trimmed by 5 bases and V by 2 bases; bases with no gene match: 5. This CDR3 spans 14 amino acids.

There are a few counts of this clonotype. This chain's CDR3 is CASSEINQETQYF. The DNA of the CDR3 is TGTGCCAGCAGTGAGATAAACCAAGAGACCCAGTACTTC. The V gene is TRBV12-3 or TRBV12-4, the J gene TRBJ2-5; D gene uncertain. This CDR3 comprises 13 residues. Trimming pared 5 bases from V and 0 bases from J, leaving 7 bases between.

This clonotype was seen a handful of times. DNA for the CDR3: TGTGCCAGCAGTGGGGTTCGCGGGGCCTTCACAGATACGCAGTATTTT. This sequence encodes CASSGVRGAFTDTQYF. V usage is TRBV28 and J usage is TRBJ2-3, with TRBD2 as a possible D gene (6 bases). The germline CDR1 and CDR2 sequences are MDHEN and SYDVKM. V was cut by 5 bases and J by 2 bases, with 17 bases left in between. The CDR3 length is 16 residues.

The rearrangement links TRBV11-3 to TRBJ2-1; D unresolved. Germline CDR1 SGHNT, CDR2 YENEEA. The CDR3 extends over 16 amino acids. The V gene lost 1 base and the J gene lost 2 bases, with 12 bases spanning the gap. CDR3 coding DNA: TGTGCCAGCAGCTTAGGTGTGGGGTCGACCTACAATGAGCAGTTCTTC. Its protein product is CASSLGVGSTYNEQFF.

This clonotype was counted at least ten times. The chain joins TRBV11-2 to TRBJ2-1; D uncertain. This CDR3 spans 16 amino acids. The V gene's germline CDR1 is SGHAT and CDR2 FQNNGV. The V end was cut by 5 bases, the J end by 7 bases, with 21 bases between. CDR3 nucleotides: TGTGCCAGCAGCCCAAATCCCGGCTTCTCCAGGAATGAGCAGTTCTTC. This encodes CASSPNPGFSRNEQFF.

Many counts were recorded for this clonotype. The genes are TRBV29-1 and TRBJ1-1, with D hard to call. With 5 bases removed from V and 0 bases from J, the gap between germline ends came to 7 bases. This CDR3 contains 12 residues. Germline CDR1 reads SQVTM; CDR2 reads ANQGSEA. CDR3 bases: TGCAGCGTTTTTTCAGTGAACACTGAAGCTTTCTTT. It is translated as CSVFSVNTEAFF. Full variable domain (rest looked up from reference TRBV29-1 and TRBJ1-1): SAVISQKPSRDICQRGTSLTIQCQVDSQVTMMFWYRQQPGQSLTLIATANQGSEATYESGFVIDKFPISRPNLTFSTLTVSNMSPEDSSIYLCSVFSVNTEAFFGQGTRLTVV.

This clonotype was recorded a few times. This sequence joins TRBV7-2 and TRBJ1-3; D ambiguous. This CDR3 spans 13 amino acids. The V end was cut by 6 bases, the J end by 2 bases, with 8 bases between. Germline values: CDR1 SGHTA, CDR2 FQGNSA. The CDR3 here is CASSPSTGNTIYF. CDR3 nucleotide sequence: TGTGCCAGCAGTCCTAGTACTGGAAACACCATATATTTT. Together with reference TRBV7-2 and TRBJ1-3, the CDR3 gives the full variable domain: GAGVSQSPSNKVTEKGKDVELRCDPISGHTALYWYRQSLGQGLEFLIYFQGNSAPDKSGLPSDRFSAERTGGSVSTLTIQRTQQEDSAVYLCASSPSTGNTIYFGEGSWLTVV.

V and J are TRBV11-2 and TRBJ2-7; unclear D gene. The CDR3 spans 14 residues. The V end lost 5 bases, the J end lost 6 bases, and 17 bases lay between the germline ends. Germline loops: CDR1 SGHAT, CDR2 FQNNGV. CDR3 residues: CASSTPKGWGEQYF. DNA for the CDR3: TGTGCCAGCAGCACTCCCAAGGGATGGGGCGAGCAGTACTTC.

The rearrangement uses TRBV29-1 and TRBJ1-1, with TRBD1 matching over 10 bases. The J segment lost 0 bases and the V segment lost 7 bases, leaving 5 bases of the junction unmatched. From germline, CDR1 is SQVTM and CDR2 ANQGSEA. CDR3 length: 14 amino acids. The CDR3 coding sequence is TGCAGCGCGACAGGGGGCTTCATGAACACTGAAGCTTTCTTT. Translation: CSATGGFMNTEAFF.

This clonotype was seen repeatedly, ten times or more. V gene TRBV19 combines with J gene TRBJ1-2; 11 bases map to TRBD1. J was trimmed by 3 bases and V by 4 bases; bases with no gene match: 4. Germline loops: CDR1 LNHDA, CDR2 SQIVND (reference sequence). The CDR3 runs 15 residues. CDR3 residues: CASSNPGQGDYGYTF. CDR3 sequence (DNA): TGTGCCAGTAGTAATCCGGGACAGGGGGACTATGGCTACACCTTC.

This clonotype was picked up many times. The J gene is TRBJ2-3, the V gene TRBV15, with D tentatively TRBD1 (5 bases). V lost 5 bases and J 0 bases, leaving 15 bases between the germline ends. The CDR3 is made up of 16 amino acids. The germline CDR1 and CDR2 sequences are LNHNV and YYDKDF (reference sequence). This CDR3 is CATSRRQSFSTDTQYF. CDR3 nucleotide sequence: TGTGCCACCAGCCGAAGACAGAGTTTTAGCACAGATACGCAGTATTTT.

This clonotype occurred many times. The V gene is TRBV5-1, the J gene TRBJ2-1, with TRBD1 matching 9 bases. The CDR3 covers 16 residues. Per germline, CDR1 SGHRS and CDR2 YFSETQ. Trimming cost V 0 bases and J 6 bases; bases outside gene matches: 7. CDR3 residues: CASSLEPGTGTNEQFF. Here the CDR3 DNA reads TGCGCCAGCAGCTTGGAACCCGGGACAGGGACCAATGAGCAGTTCTTC.

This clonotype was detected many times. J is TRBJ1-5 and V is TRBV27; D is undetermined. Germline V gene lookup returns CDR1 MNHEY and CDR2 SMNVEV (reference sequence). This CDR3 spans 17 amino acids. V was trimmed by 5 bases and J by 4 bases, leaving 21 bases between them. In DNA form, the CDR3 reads TGTGCCAGCAGTCCTTCCGTAGCACAGTCGGCGAATCAGCCCCAGCATTTT. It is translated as CASSPSVAQSANQPQHF.

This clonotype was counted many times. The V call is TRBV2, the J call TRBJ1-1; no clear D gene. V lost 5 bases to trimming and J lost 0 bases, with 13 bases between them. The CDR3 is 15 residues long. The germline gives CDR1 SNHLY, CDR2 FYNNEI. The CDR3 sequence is CASSPQEAMNTEAFF. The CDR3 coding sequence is TGTGCCAGCAGTCCCCAAGAGGCCATGAACACTGAAGCTTTCTTT.

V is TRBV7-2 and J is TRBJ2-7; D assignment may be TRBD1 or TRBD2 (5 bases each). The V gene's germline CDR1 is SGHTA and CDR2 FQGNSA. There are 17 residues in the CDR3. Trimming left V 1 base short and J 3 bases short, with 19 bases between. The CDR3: CASSLGGPIYQYYEQYF. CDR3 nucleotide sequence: TGTGCCAGCAGCTTAGGGGGACCTATCTATCAGTACTACGAGCAGTACTTC.

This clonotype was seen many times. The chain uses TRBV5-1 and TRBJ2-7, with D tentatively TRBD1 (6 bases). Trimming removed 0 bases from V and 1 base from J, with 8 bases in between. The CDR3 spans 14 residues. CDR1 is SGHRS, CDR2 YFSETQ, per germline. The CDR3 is CASSLVGQSYEQYF. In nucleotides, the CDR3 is TGCGCCAGCAGCTTGGTGGGACAATCCTACGAGCAGTACTTC.

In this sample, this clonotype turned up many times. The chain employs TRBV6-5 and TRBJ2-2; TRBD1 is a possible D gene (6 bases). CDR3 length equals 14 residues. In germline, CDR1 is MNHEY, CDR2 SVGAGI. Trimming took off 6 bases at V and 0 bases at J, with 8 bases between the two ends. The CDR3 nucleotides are TGTGCCAGCAGGCGGACAGCGAACACCGGGGAGCTGTTTTTT. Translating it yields CASRRTANTGELFF.

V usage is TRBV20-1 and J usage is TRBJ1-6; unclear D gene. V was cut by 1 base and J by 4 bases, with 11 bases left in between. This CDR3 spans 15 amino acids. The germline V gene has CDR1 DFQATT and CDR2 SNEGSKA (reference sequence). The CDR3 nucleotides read TGCAGTGCTAGAGGCTTGAGTGGATATAATTCACCCCTCCACTTT. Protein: CSARGLSGYNSPLHF.